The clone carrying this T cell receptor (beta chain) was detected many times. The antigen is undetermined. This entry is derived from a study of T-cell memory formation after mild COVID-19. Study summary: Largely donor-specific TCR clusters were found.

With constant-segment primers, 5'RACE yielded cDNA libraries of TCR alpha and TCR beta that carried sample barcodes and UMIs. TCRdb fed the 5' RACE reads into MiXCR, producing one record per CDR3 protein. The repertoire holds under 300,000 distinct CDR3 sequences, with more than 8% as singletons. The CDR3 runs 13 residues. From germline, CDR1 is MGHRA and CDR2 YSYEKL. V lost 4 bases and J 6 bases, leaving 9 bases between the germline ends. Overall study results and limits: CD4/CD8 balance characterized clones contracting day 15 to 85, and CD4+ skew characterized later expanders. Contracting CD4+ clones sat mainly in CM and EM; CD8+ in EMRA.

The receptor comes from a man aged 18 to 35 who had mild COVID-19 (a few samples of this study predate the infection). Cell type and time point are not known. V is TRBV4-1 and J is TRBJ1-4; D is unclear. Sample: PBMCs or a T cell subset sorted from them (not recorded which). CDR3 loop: CASSPRLYEKLFF. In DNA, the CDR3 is TGCGCCAGCAGCCCCAGACTGTATGAAAAACTGTTTTTT.